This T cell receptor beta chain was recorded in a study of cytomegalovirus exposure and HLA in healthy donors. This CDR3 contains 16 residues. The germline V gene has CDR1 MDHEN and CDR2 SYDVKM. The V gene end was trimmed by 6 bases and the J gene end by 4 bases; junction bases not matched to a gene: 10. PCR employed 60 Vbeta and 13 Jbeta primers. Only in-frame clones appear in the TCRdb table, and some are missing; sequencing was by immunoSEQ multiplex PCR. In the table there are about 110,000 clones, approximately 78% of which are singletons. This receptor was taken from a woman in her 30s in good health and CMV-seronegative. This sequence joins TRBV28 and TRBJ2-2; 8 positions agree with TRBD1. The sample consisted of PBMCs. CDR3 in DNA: TGTGCCAGCAGCTTTCTAGACAGGGGTGGCACCGGGGAGCTGTTTTTT. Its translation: CASSFLDRGGTGELFF.